The T cell receptor (beta chain) described here comes from a study of blood T cell repertoires in COVID-19. Study-level background: Acute-phase and convalescent COVID-19 samples originated in the United States, Italy and Spain. In each case, the material was cDNA or gDNA derived from T cells, B-cell-depleted T cells, or PBMCs.

This CDR3 region has 17 residues. Germline V gives CDR1 MDHEN, CDR2 SYDVKM. V shed 5 bases, J shed 4 bases, and the junction held 12 bases outside the gene matches. Using immunoSEQ multiplex PCR, the repertoire was profiled, and TCRdb retains in-frame clones only, with some absent. The sample yields about 370,000 clones, more than 80% seen once. Individuals drawn from 24 US areas were about 18 to 90 years old. Cohort assignment relied on participant-reported clinical history. This chain links TRBV28 with TRBJ2-1; 9 bases align to TRBD2. This clonotype was obtained from a man aged 18 to 35 who had recovered from COVID-19. Specimen: PBMCs or T cells enriched from blood (not recorded which). CDR3 residues: CASSAPVAGDGYNEQFF. The CDR3 DNA reads as TGTGCCAGCAGTGCCCCCGTAGCGGGAGATGGTTACAATGAGCAGTTCTTC.